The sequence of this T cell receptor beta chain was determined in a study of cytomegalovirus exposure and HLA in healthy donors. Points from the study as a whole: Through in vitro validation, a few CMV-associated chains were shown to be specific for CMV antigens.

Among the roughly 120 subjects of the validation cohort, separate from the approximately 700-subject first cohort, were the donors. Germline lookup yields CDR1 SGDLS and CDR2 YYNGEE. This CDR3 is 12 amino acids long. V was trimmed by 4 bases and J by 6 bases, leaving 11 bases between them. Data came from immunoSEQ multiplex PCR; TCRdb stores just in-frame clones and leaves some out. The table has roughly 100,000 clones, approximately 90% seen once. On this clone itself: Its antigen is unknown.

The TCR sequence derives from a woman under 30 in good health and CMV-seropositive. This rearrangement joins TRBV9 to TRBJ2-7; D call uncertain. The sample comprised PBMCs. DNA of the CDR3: TGTGCCAGCAGCCCACAAGGAGCCGAGCAGTACTTC. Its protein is CASSPQGAEQYF.